This T cell receptor beta chain was identified in a study of T cell clonotyping in hematopoietic cell transplantation (TCRdb year 2021). The study in broad terms: Pretransplant recipient samples were obtained after cytoreduction. A total of 150 or so blood samples were gathered in the study from over 30 consecutive transplant recipients along with their related donors. Recruitment of patients was conducted between late 2015 and 2017, and follow-up was continued until late 2020 or death. Results and caveats for the whole study, not just this receptor: Recipient TCR diversity fell after transplant, with pathologically expanded clonotypes rising progressively from day 30 to day 180. Recipient repertoires showed only a small fraction of overlap with donor repertoires, and over 97% appeared de novo at the given depth. Sample size was limited, and cells were not sorted, so CD4 and CD8 repertoire contributions could not be separated. Broader TCR repertoire diversity after transplant was predicted by Inverse Simpson Index values from donors and from recipients before transplant.

This clone was recorded a few times. The target of this receptor is not known. Base qualities are not at hand, and no much larger clone is one base apart. The time point label, as the study defines it: recipient sample about 28 days before transplant, after cytoreduction. Blood from recipients was drawn about 28 days before transplant and again at days 30, 100 and 180 after transplant. Nuclei Lysis Solution was used to extract genomic DNA from fresh or cryopreserved unfractionated peripheral blood mononuclear cells. With the immunoSEQ assay, which is a bias-controlled multiplex PCR relying on V- and J-specific primers, TCR beta CDR3 regions were amplified from genomic DNA. In a second PCR step, a proprietary barcode and Illumina adapter sequences were attached to the CDR3 amplicons. CDR3 libraries were sequenced on an Illumina MiSeq instrument. The paper's data handling went like this. Export and quality control were done with immunoSEQ Analyzer 3.0, while downstream analyses used R Bioconductor and Immunarch. Repertoire metrics were calculated using only productive rearrangements within the normalized downsampled data set. Pathologically expanded clonotypes were defined as those larger than 5 templates in the normalized cohort. Repertoire diversity was measured with the Inverse Simpson Index. To capture all clonotypes, the CMV-specificity analyses were run on the non-normalized data set. The immuneACCESS repertoire file appears here via TCRdb, limited to in-frame rearrangements. These files lack a portion of the clones; in checked studies, under half of the deficit traces to unresolved V genes, and the cause of the others is not known. For V, J and clone size, that table is used; D and trimming come from the DNA. This sample lists more than 8,000 clones; roughly 87% were detected once. Around 26% of the sample rests with the top ten.

The receptor comes from a woman aged 55 to 70 with acute myeloid leukemia. Some clones in this sample may be carry-over from other donors' samples. Sequencing used peripheral blood mononuclear cells, obtained before stem cell transplant.

In nucleotide form, the sequence is TGTGCCAGCAGTGCGACATGGGAAAAACTGTTTTTT. This gives the protein CASSATWEKLFF. The chain uses TRBV2 and TRBJ1-4, with no confidently assigned D gene. The germline V gene gives CDR1 as SNHLY and CDR2 as FYNNEI. V was cut back by 4 bases and J by 8 bases, leaving a gap of 8 bases between them. The CDR3, cysteine through phenylalanine, is 12 amino acids long. The entry retains the CDR3 DNA only, 36 bases that are in frame from base 1.